The 13 T cell receptor beta chains below come from one sample, sequenced in a study of CD8 T cells in Susac syndrome (dated by TCRdb to the late 2010s). The receptor library was made with the immunoSEQ multiplex PCR assay. RNA was extracted using the RNeasy kit, and roughly 0.5 to 1 ug of the RNA was reverse transcribed with random hexamers. TCRdb cleaned the public reads at Q25 with fastp, built clones with MiXCR and kept in-frame beta chains. Every entry covers one CDR3 protein and lists the most common genes and DNA from its rows. The sample contains 130,000 to 150,000 distinct CDR3 sequences, around 94% of them found a single time. Clones ranked in the top ten supply approximately 0.08% of the sample. Material: CD4+ T cells from PBMCs. These TCRs come from a human donor in good health.

The rearrangement joins TRBV20-1 to TRBJ2-7; maybe TRBD1 (6 bases). The CDR3 contains 14 residues. From germline, CDR1 is DFQATT and CDR2 SNEGSKA (reference sequence). Trimming cost V 6 bases and J 3 bases, with 18 bases left between them. The CDR3 DNA sequence: TGCAGTGCCATCACTACAGGGACCCACTACGAGCAGTACTTC. It specifies CSAITTGTHYEQYF.

V and J are TRBV19 and TRBJ2-6, with D unclear. The CDR3 is 15 residues long. V was pared by 10 bases and J by 0 bases, with 13 bases between. Germline CDR1 LNHDA, CDR2 SQIVND (reference sequence). This CDR3 reads CATSDGTSGANVLTF. The CDR3 nucleotides are TGTGCCACCTCGGACGGAACCTCTGGGGCCAACGTCCTGACTTTC.

The rearrangement uses TRBV3-1 and TRBJ2-5; D not resolved. Germline values: CDR1 LGHDT, CDR2 YNNKEL (reference sequence). Trimming took off 1 base at V and 7 bases at J, with 7 bases between the two ends. This CDR3 region has 12 residues. The CDR3 DNA reads as TGTGCCAGCAGCCAAGGCCGATGGACCCAGTACTTC. Amino acid sequence: CASSQGRWTQYF.

The J gene is TRBJ1-1, the V gene TRBV28, with a tentative D call TRBD1 (6 bases). There are 17 residues in the CDR3. With 5 bases removed from V and 0 bases from J, the gap between germline ends came to 19 bases. CDR1 and CDR2 from the germline V gene are MDHEN and SYDVKM. The chain's CDR3 is CASSPLGEGGMNTEAFF. The CDR3 bases are TGTGCCAGCAGTCCCCTAGGGGAGGGGGGGATGAACACTGAAGCTTTCTTT.

Here the CDR3 DNA reads TGTGCCAGCAGCTTAGCCCAGAGGGGGCAAGCGGGAGGCCCCAAAAACATTCAGTACTTC. This sequence encodes CASSLAQRGQAGGPKNIQYF. V and J are TRBV7-8 and TRBJ2-4; 9 bases fit TRBD2. The germline V gene has CDR1 SGHVS and CDR2 FQNEAQ. V was clipped by 0 bases and J by 2 bases; unmatched bases: 14. The CDR3 extends over 20 amino acids.

This chain uses TRBV5-1 with TRBJ2-5; either TRBD1 or TRBD2 may supply D (5 bases each). The germline V gene encodes CDR1 SGHRS and CDR2 YFSETQ. The CDR3 is made up of 15 amino acids. Trimming removed 7 bases from V and 1 base from J, with 17 bases in between. This chain's CDR3 is CASRGTGTSQETQYF. DNA for the CDR3: TGCGCCAGCCGAGGGACGGGGACGTCCCAAGAGACCCAGTACTTC. Full variable domain (rest looked up from reference TRBV5-1 and TRBJ2-5): KAGVTQTPRYLIKTRGQQVTLSCSPISGHRSVSWYQQTPGQGLQFLFEYFSETQRNKGNFPGRFSGRQFSNSRSEMNVSTLELGDSALYLCASRGTGTSQETQYFGPGTRLLVL.

V is TRBV5-1 and J is TRBJ2-5; a possible D gene is TRBD1 (6 bases). The CDR3 is made up of 14 amino acids. The germline CDR1 and CDR2 sequences are SGHRS and YFSETQ. The V end lost 6 bases, the J end lost 6 bases, and 18 bases lay between the germline ends. The CDR3 here is CASTPEQGRKTQYF. The CDR3 nucleotides read TGCGCCAGCACCCCGGAACAGGGCAGGAAGACCCAGTACTTC.

This chain links TRBV3-1 with TRBJ2-3; 9 nucleotides align to TRBD1. The V gene's germline CDR1 is LGHDT and CDR2 YNNKEL (reference sequence). Germline trimming cut 6 bases from V and 3 bases from J; bases unmatched to any gene: 10. The CDR3 is 16 residues long. The CDR3 spells CASSWTGALRTDTQYF. For the CDR3, the DNA is TGTGCCAGCAGTTGGACAGGGGCCCTTAGGACAGATACGCAGTATTTT.

The chain uses TRBV27 and TRBJ2-6, with D uncertain. Germline loops: CDR1 MNHEY, CDR2 SMNVEV (reference sequence). V lost 5 bases and J 2 bases, leaving 7 bases between the germline ends. The CDR3 totals 14 residues. The CDR3 is CASSSWAGANVLTF. DNA for the CDR3: TGTGCCAGCAGTAGTTGGGCTGGGGCCAACGTCCTGACTTTC.

V usage is TRBV19 and J usage is TRBJ1-1; maybe TRBD1 (6 bases). This CDR3 spans 15 amino acids. Per the germline V gene, CDR1 is LNHDA and CDR2 is SQIVND (reference sequence). V was shortened by 7 bases and J by 1 base, with 16 bases between the two germline ends. The CDR3 coding sequence is TGTGCCAGTAACGAGGGGGTTGGGTGGAACACTGAAGCTTTCTTT. This codes for CASNEGVGWNTEAFF. Using reference TRBV19 and TRBJ1-1 for the parts outside the CDR3, the full variable domain is DGGITQSPKYLFRKEGQNVTLSCEQNLNHDAMYWYRQDPGQGLRLIYYSQIVNDFQKGDIAEGYSVSREKKESFPLTVTSAQKNPTAFYLCASNEGVGWNTEAFFGQGTRLTVV.

This clonotype was found once. CDR3 sequence: CATSPHEERGTEAFF. CDR3 DNA sequence: TGTGCCACCAGCCCCCATGAGGAACGTGGCACTGAAGCTTTCTTT. The chain links TRBV15 to TRBJ1-1, with unresolved D. Trimming removed 5 bases from V and 4 bases from J, with 17 bases in between. This CDR3 spans 15 amino acids. Germline loops: CDR1 LNHNV, CDR2 YYDKDF (reference sequence).

This chain joins TRBV25-1 and TRBJ2-5; D not resolved. CDR3 length: 18 amino acids. Trimming pared 8 bases from V and 3 bases from J, leaving 28 bases between. Germline CDR1 MGHDK, CDR2 SYGVNS. CDR3 region: CASAPVPDGRWWEETQYF. In DNA form, the CDR3 reads TGTGCCAGCGCGCCAGTTCCCGACGGACGGTGGTGGGAAGAGACCCAGTACTTC.

This chain joins TRBV30 and TRBJ1-1; 7 bases line up with TRBD1. Germline CDR1 reads GTSNPN; CDR2 reads SVGIG (reference sequence). V trimming: 2 bases; J trimming: 6 bases; junction bases outside the gene matches: 6. The CDR3 extends over 13 amino acids. The CDR3 reads CAWSYQGGSEAFF. CDR3 nucleotide sequence: TGTGCCTGGAGTTATCAGGGGGGTTCTGAAGCTTTCTTT.